The TCR beta chain under discussion was sequenced for a study of OX40 agonist ivuxolimab in advanced cancers. A single count supports this clone. Here immunoSEQ multiplex PCR was the method, and the copy in TCRdb shows in-frame clones only, minus some. The sample contains roughly 89,000 clones, approximately 90% of which appear only once. The receptor comes from an adult with an advanced solid tumor such as melanoma, head and neck, liver or kidney cancer. The sample was CD4+ or CD8+ T cells sorted from blood, taken in a trial of the OX40 agonist ivuxolimab.

CDR3 protein: CASSLAGKYEQFF. Here the CDR3 DNA reads TGTGCCAGCAGCTTAGCGGGAAAATATGAGCAGTTCTTC. The rearrangement joins TRBV7-2 to TRBJ2-1, with D unclear. Between the trimmed V and J ends, which lost 0 bases and 8 bases, there was a span of 8 bases. The CDR3 consists of 13 residues. Germline-derived CDR1 and CDR2 are SGHTA and FQGNSA.